The 28 T cell receptor beta chains below all came from one sample that was sequenced in a study of PD-1 blockade in classical Hodgkin lymphoma. The time point: cycle 4 day 1 (C4D1), after five to seven weeks of nivolumab. Each patient's relapse followed autologous stem cell transplantation, and brentuximab vedotin exposure varied. Investigators obtained CD8+ T cells from thawed PBMCs by magnetic negative selection. Profiled with immunoSEQ multiplex PCR; TCRdb holds only in-frame clones, not every one. This sample has about 21,000 clones, with more than 80% found just once. Sequenced material: CD8+ T cells from blood, taken before the fourth cycle of nivolumab. Every receptor here comes from a human donor with classical Hodgkin lymphoma.

This clone was counted a few times. This rearrangement joins TRBV5-4 to TRBJ1-2; 8 bases fit TRBD1. CDR1 is SGHNT, CDR2 YYREEE, per germline (reference sequence). The CDR3 has 11 residues. The ends lost 4 bases at V and 10 bases at J; junction bases unmatched: 3. CDR3: CASSVDRAYTF. The CDR3 coding sequence is TGTGCCAGCAGCGTGGACAGGGCCTACACCTTC.

The rearrangement joins TRBV4-1 to TRBJ1-5, with 12 positions matching TRBD1. Germline V gene sequence: CDR1 MGHRA, CDR2 YSYEKL. The CDR3 is made up of 15 amino acids. The V and J ends lost 4 bases and 5 bases, in that order; junction bases with no gene match: 3. DNA for the CDR3: TGCGCCAGCAGCCGGGACAGGGGGCTCTATCAGCCCCAGCATTTT. Protein: CASSRDRGLYQPQHF.

This rearrangement joins TRBV11-2 to TRBJ2-5; D is unclear. This CDR3 has 15 amino acids. Trimming took off 3 bases at V and 2 bases at J, with 13 bases between the two ends. Germline V gene data show CDR1 as SGHAT and CDR2 as FQNNGV. In nucleotides, the CDR3 is TGTGCCAGCAGCTTGAGTTACAGCTCGCAAGAGACCCAGTACTTC. This sequence encodes CASSLSYSSQETQYF.

The chain combines TRBV6-5 with TRBJ2-7; 7 bases align to TRBD1. From germline, CDR1 is MNHEY and CDR2 SVGAGI. After removal of 3 bases from V and 2 bases from J, the junction contained 7 bases not matched to a gene. The CDR3 length is 15 residues. CDR3: CASSYSGTDTYEQYF. The CDR3 DNA reads TGTGCCAGCAGTTATTCCGGGACAGATACCTACGAGCAGTACTTC.

This CDR3 is CASSQDPNNSGNTIYF. The CDR3 coding sequence is TGCGCCAGCAGCCAAGATCCGAATAACTCTGGAAACACCATATATTTT. The chain combines TRBV4-1 with TRBJ1-3; D remains ambiguous. The V gene lost 0 bases and the J gene lost 0 bases, with 9 bases spanning the gap. The germline V gene encodes CDR1 MGHRA and CDR2 YSYEKL. The CDR3 extends over 16 amino acids.

V usage is TRBV10-3 and J usage is TRBJ1-5; the D gene is possibly TRBD1 (5 bases). Per germline, CDR1 ENHRY and CDR2 SYGVKD. The CDR3 is made up of 15 amino acids. Trimming shortened V by 0 bases and J by 1 base, and 7 bases separated the two germline ends. The CDR3 DNA sequence: TGTGCCATCAGTGAGTCGACAGTCAGCAATCAGCCCCAGCATTTT. Amino acids: CAISESTVSNQPQHF.

The chain links TRBV30 to TRBJ2-3; tentative D call: TRBD2 (6 bases). Germline V gene data show CDR1 as GTSNPN and CDR2 as SVGIG (reference sequence). The CDR3 length is 16 residues. Trimming took 2 bases from V and 6 from J, leaving 21 bases between them. CDR3 sequence (DNA): TGTGCCTGGAGTTCCCCGGACTATGCCGTGGCGGATACGCAGTATTTT. Translating it yields CAWSSPDYAVADTQYF.

The rearrangement links TRBV4-2 to TRBJ1-4, with D possibly being TRBD1 (6 bases). Germline V CDR1 and CDR2: LGHNA, YNFKEQ. Between the trimmed V and J ends, which lost 7 bases and 6 bases, there was a span of 12 bases. The CDR3 covers 13 residues. CDR3 amino acids: CASNPPGDEKLFF. CDR3 nucleotide sequence: TGTGCCAGCAACCCTCCAGGGGATGAAAAACTGTTTTTT.

This sequence joins TRBV28 and TRBJ1-1, with 8 positions matching TRBD1. The CDR3 loop spans 17 amino acids. Per germline, CDR1 MDHEN and CDR2 SYDVKM. Trimming took 4 bases from V and 0 from J; bases not matched to a gene: 10. CDR3 sequence: CASSSTGTGILNTEAFF. CDR3 bases: TGTGCCAGCAGTTCCACCGGGACAGGAATATTGAACACTGAAGCTTTCTTT.

The chain joins TRBV7-9 to TRBJ2-3; D possibly corresponds to TRBD1 (5 bases). The CDR3 covers 15 residues. Germline CDR1 is SEHNR and CDR2 is FQNEAQ (reference sequence). Trimming stripped 0 bases from V and 0 bases from J, with 7 bases between. The CDR3 protein is CASSLAQGSTDTQYF. In nucleotides, the CDR3 is TGTGCCAGCAGCTTAGCCCAGGGTAGCACAGATACGCAGTATTTT.

The chain has TRBV7-2 and TRBJ2-3; the match to TRBD2 covers 11 bases. This CDR3 has 19 amino acids. The germline V gene encodes CDR1 SGHTA and CDR2 FQGNSA. V was clipped by 3 bases and J by 0 bases; unmatched bases: 11. CDR3 sequence: CASSLTGASGGTSTDTQYF. The CDR3 nucleotides are TGTGCCAGCAGCTTGACCGGCGCTAGCGGGGGGACTAGCACAGATACGCAGTATTTT. The variable domain in full, completed from reference TRBV7-2 and TRBJ2-3, reads GAGVSQSPSNKVTEKGKDVELRCDPISGHTALYWYRQSLGQGLEFLIYFQGNSAPDKSGLPSDRFSAERTGGSVSTLTIQRTQQEDSAVYLCASSLTGASGGTSTDTQYFGPGTRLTVL.

This clone was recorded once. The CDR3 loop is CASSQERGATDTQYF. DNA for the CDR3: TGCGCCAGCAGCCAAGAACGGGGGGCCACAGATACGCAGTATTTT. The rearrangement uses TRBV4-3 and TRBJ2-3, with a tentative D call TRBD2 (7 bases). Germline V gene data show CDR1 as LGHNA and CDR2 as YSLEER. V dropped 0 bases and J dropped 2 bases, with 9 bases sitting between them. CDR3 length: 15 residues.

V gene TRBV2 combines with J gene TRBJ2-2; D gene unclear. The CDR3 loop spans 15 amino acids. The ends were cut back, 2 bases at V and 2 bases at J, with 9 bases in the middle. Germline V gene sequence: CDR1 SNHLY, CDR2 FYNNEI. The CDR3 coding sequence is TGTGCCAGCAGTGAAAGTCAGGAAAACACCGGGGAGCTGTTTTTT. Amino acids: CASSESQENTGELFF.

The CDR3 DNA reads as TGCGCCAGCAGCCTAGGCACCGGGGAGCTGTTTTTT. This codes for CASSLGTGELFF. The rearrangement uses TRBV4-1 and TRBJ2-2; D is unresolved. Trimming left V 4 bases short and J 4 bases short, with 4 bases between. This CDR3 has 12 residues. In germline, CDR1 is MGHRA, CDR2 YSYEKL.

V and J are TRBV4-1 and TRBJ2-4, with D uncertain. CDR3 length equals 12 residues. The ends were cut back, 6 bases at V and 3 bases at J, with 6 bases in the middle. CDR1 is MGHRA and CDR2 is YSYEKL in the germline V gene. The CDR3 DNA follows: TGCGCCAGCAGTATAGGCAAAAACATTCAGTACTTC. Its protein product is CASSIGKNIQYF.

The genes are TRBV2 and TRBJ2-6, with no clear D. The CDR3 spans 15 residues. The germline V and J ends were trimmed by 5 bases and 0 bases, with 8 bases remaining between them. Germline CDR1 reads SNHLY; CDR2 reads FYNNEI. The CDR3 reads CASSISVSGANVLTF. CDR3 DNA sequence: TGTGCCAGCAGTATCAGCGTCTCTGGGGCCAACGTCCTGACTTTC.

A note on this clone: Other DNA sequences in this sample translate to the same CDR3. The V and J genes are TRBV7-8 and TRBJ1-2; no firm D call. Germline lookup yields CDR1 SGHVS and CDR2 FQNEAQ. This CDR3 contains 13 residues. V lost 1 base, J lost 6 bases, and 9 bases lay in between. The CDR3: CASSLGREDGYTF. CDR3 sequence (DNA): TGTGCCAGCAGCTTAGGCCGGGAAGATGGCTACACCTTC.

This rearrangement joins TRBV5-1 to TRBJ2-7; D gene unclear. Between the trimmed V and J ends, which lost 0 bases and 2 bases, there was a span of 6 bases. Germline V gene sequence: CDR1 SGHRS, CDR2 YFSETQ. This CDR3 has 13 residues. The CDR3 coding sequence is TGCGCCAGCAGCTTGGAACCAACCTACGAGCAGTACTTC. It is translated as CASSLEPTYEQYF.

The CDR3 DNA reads as TGTGCCAGCAGCTATAGGACTAGCCACTACGAGCAGTACTTC. Amino acid sequence: CASSYRTSHYEQYF. The J gene is TRBJ2-7, the V gene TRBV21-1; the table names TRBD2, a call not compared with the DNA. TRBV21-1 is a pseudogene segment. The length of the CDR3 is 14 residues.

The rearrangement joins TRBV7-9 to TRBJ2-3, with 9 nucleotides matching TRBD1. This CDR3 is built from 15 residues. Germline V gene data show CDR1 as SEHNR and CDR2 as FQNEAQ (reference sequence). V was pared by 4 bases and J by 4 bases, with 6 bases of the junction left unmatched. The CDR3 DNA reads as TGTGCCAGCAGCTATGTTGACAGGGGGGCAGATACGCAGTATTTT. Its translation is CASSYVDRGADTQYF.

This rearrangement joins TRBV6-5 to TRBJ2-5; D remains unclear. The last part of the DNA fits TRBJ2-7 better; the J call may be wrong. The CDR3 consists of 11 residues. Germline V lookup: CDR1 MNHEY, CDR2 SVGAGI. CDR3 residues: CASSTNYEQYF. Written as DNA, the CDR3 is TGTGCCAGCAGTACTAACTACGAGCAGTACTTC.

This chain uses TRBV5-6 with TRBJ2-1; D ambiguous. The CDR3 has 11 residues. V gave up 4 bases and J gave up 4 bases, with 3 bases separating them. Per germline, CDR1 SGHDT and CDR2 YYEEEE. DNA for the CDR3: TGTGCCAGCAGCCAGTACAATGAGCAGTTCTTC. Encoded protein: CASSQYNEQFF.

The chain couples TRBV5-4 to TRBJ2-7; 7 bases line up with TRBD1. Trimming removed 2 bases from V and 5 bases from J; junction bases left unmatched: 10. The CDR3 has 15 amino acids. Germline V lookup: CDR1 SGHNT, CDR2 YYREEE (reference sequence). This chain's CDR3 is CASSLEDRERDEQYF. For the CDR3, the DNA is TGTGCCAGCAGCTTAGAAGACAGGGAAAGGGACGAGCAGTACTTC.

The V gene is TRBV13, the J gene TRBJ2-1; D is perhaps TRBD1 or TRBD2 (6 bases each). Germline CDR1 reads PRHDT; CDR2 reads FYEKMQ (reference sequence). The germline V and J ends were trimmed by 4 bases and 7 bases, with 11 bases remaining between them. The CDR3 runs 13 residues. As DNA, the CDR3 is TGTGCCAGCAGCTCGGGGGCGGGGAATGAGCAGTTCTTC. It yields the protein CASSSGAGNEQFF. Complete variable domain (other parts from reference TRBV13 and TRBJ2-1): AAGVIQSPRHLIKEKRETATLKCYPIPRHDTVYWYQQGPGQDPQFLISFYEKMQSDKGSIPDRFSAQQFSDYHSELNMSSLELGDSALYFCASSSGAGNEQFFGPGTRLTVL.

The chain recombines TRBV28 with TRBJ1-1; maybe TRBD1 (5 bases). CDR3 length: 16 residues. Trimming stripped 8 bases from V and 0 bases from J, with 19 bases between. Germline CDR1 reads MDHEN; CDR2 reads SYDVKM. The chain's CDR3 is CASLGGELSLNTEAFF. CDR3 in DNA: TGTGCCAGCCTGGGAGGGGAACTATCCCTGAACACTGAAGCTTTCTTT.

This chain uses TRBV6-6 with TRBJ2-7; either TRBD1 or TRBD2 may supply D (5 bases each). V lost 7 bases and J lost 2, with 12 bases in between. Germline V gene sequence: CDR1 MNHNY, CDR2 SVGAGI (reference sequence). The CDR3 is 13 residues long. The CDR3 bases are TGTGCCAGCACCAGACTGGGGGCCTACGAGCAGTACTTC. It yields the protein CASTRLGAYEQYF.

CDR3 region: CASSQDLAGHNSYNEQFF. In nucleotides, the CDR3 is TGCGCCAGCAGCCAGGATTTAGCGGGGCACAATTCCTACAATGAGCAGTTCTTC. This chain joins TRBV4-1 and TRBJ2-1; 8 positions agree with TRBD2. This CDR3 spans 18 amino acids. The germline CDR1 and CDR2 sequences are MGHRA and YSYEKL. The junction had 11 bases not matched to a gene; V was cut back by 3 bases and J by 1 base.

The CDR3 DNA sequence: TGTGCCAGCAGAATAGCGGGGGGGTTGCAAGAGACCCAGTACTTC. Translating gives CASRIAGGLQETQYF. This chain uses TRBV7-9 with TRBJ2-5, with TRBD2 matching 11 bases. The V gene end was trimmed by 6 bases and the J gene end by 2 bases; junction bases not matched to a gene: 5. Germline V CDR1 and CDR2: SEHNR, FQNEAQ (reference sequence). There are 15 residues in the CDR3.